These T cell receptor beta chains were read from a single sample in a study of T cells in Graves' hyperthyroidism and ophthalmopathy. TCRdb recomputed calls from the multiplex PCR reads with MiXCR, one row per CDR3 protein. The sample contains over 250,000 distinct CDR3 sequences, roughly an eighth of which appear only once. Sequences were obtained from blood. The receptor source for this set is a woman aged 40 to 49 with Graves' ophthalmopathy. Each CDR3 is given with its conserved first and last residue. A D gene is named only where the DNA matches it firmly. For some rows the clone size is stated as once, few or many, or as a class when expanded; others skip it.

CDR3aa: CASGLYWEASNTGELFF; CDR3nt: TGTGCTAGTGGTTTGTACTGGGAGGCATCGAACACCGGGGAGCTGTTTTTT; abundance: many; v_gene: TRBV12-5; j_gene: TRBJ2-2; d_gene: NA
CDR3aa: CASSRGRSYGYTF; CDR3nt: TGTGCCAGCAGCCGGGGGCGATCCTATGGCTACACCTTC; abundance: many; v_gene: TRBV28; j_gene: TRBJ1-2; d_gene: NA
CDR3aa: CSASSQRGFSTDTQYF; CDR3nt: TGCAGTGCTAGTAGCCAGCGGGGTTTTTCCACAGATACGCAGTATTTT; abundance: many; v_gene: TRBV20-1; j_gene: TRBJ2-3; d_gene: TRBD2
CDR3aa: CASSPHRGNQETQYF; CDR3nt: TGTGCCAGCAGTCCTCACAGAGGTAACCAAGAGACCCAGTACTTC; abundance: few; v_gene: TRBV11-3; j_gene: TRBJ2-5; d_gene: NA
CDR3aa: CASSQGYNTEAFF; CDR3nt: TGTGCCAGCAGCCAAGGGTATAACACTGAAGCTTTCTTT; abundance: many; v_gene: TRBV3-1; j_gene: TRBJ1-1; d_gene: NA
CDR3aa: CASTYGQGQLSNQPQHF; CDR3nt: TGTGCCAGCACTTACGGACAGGGACAACTTAGCAATCAGCCCCAGCATTTT; abundance: NA; v_gene: TRBV6-5; j_gene: TRBJ1-5; d_gene: TRBD1
CDR3aa: CASSLQGETQYF; CDR3nt: TGTGCCAGCAGCTTGCAGGGAGAGACCCAGTACTTC; abundance: many; v_gene: TRBV11-1; j_gene: TRBJ2-5; d_gene: NA
CDR3aa: CASSQVGIHGYTF; CDR3nt: TGTGCCAGCAGCCAAGTGGGGATCCATGGCTACACCTTC; abundance: many; v_gene: TRBV14; j_gene: TRBJ1-2; d_gene: NA
CDR3aa: CASSLEARGTDTQYF; CDR3nt: TGCGCCAGCAGCCTAGAAGCTCGTGGGACAGATACGCAGTATTTT; abundance: NA; v_gene: TRBV4-1; j_gene: TRBJ2-3; d_gene: NA
CDR3aa: CAFDRGGYGYTF; CDR3nt: TGTGCCTTCGACAGGGGCGGCTATGGCTACACCTTC; abundance: few; v_gene: TRBV30; j_gene: TRBJ1-2; d_gene: TRBD1
CDR3aa: CASSVFGISTDTQYF; CDR3nt: TGTGCCAGCAGCGTCTTTGGGATTAGCACAGATACGCAGTATTTT; abundance: NA; v_gene: TRBV9; j_gene: TRBJ2-3; d_gene: NA
CDR3aa: CASSLARAERITDTQYF; CDR3nt: TGTGCCAGCAGCTTAGCGCGGGCAGAAAGGATCACAGATACGCAGTATTTT; abundance: many; v_gene: TRBV7-9; j_gene: TRBJ2-3; d_gene: NA
CDR3aa: CASAARQGFNIQYF; CDR3nt: TGTGCCAGTGCCGCGCGGCAGGGGTTTAACATTCAGTACTTC; abundance: many; v_gene: TRBV28; j_gene: TRBJ2-4; d_gene: NA
CDR3aa: CASSAGLADTDTQYF; CDR3nt: TGTGCCAGCAGCGCCGGACTAGCGGACACAGATACGCAGTATTTT; abundance: many; v_gene: TRBV5-6; j_gene: TRBJ2-3; d_gene: TRBD2
CDR3aa: CASSLILAGVSYEQYF; CDR3nt: TGTGCCAGCAGCTTAATCCTAGCGGGGGTATCCTACGAGCAGTACTTC; abundance: few; v_gene: TRBV11-3; j_gene: TRBJ2-7; d_gene: TRBD2
CDR3aa: CASSDSADTSGFGETQYF; CDR3nt: TGTGCCAGCAGTGACAGCGCGGATACTAGCGGTTTCGGAGAGACCCAGTACTTC; abundance: many; v_gene: TRBV2; j_gene: TRBJ2-5; d_gene: TRBD2
CDR3aa: CASSSDESVAFF; CDR3nt: TGCGCCAGCAGCTCGGACGAGTCGGTGGCTTTCTTT; abundance: NA; v_gene: TRBV5-1; j_gene: TRBJ1-1; d_gene: NA
CDR3aa: CASSQDWGVYGYTF; CDR3nt: TGTGCCAGCAGCCAAGACTGGGGAGTCTATGGCTACACCTTC; abundance: few; v_gene: TRBV3-1; j_gene: TRBJ1-2; d_gene: NA
CDR3aa: CASSEEKDYGYTF; CDR3nt: TGTGCCAGCAGTGAGGAGAAGGACTATGGCTACACCTTC; abundance: many; v_gene: TRBV2; j_gene: TRBJ1-2; d_gene: NA
CDR3aa: CASSLAQGEAYEQYF; CDR3nt: TGTGCCAGCAGCTTAGCACAGGGTGAAGCCTACGAGCAGTACTTC; abundance: many; v_gene: TRBV7-8; j_gene: TRBJ2-7; d_gene: NA
CDR3aa: CASSRALRSYNEQFF; CDR3nt: TGTGCCAGCTCACGAGCCCTTAGGTCCTACAATGAGCAGTTCTTC; abundance: NA; v_gene: TRBV18; j_gene: TRBJ2-1; d_gene: NA
CDR3aa: CASRDISGRNTGELFF; CDR3nt: TGTGCCAGCAGGGATATTAGCGGGAGGAACACCGGGGAGCTGTTTTTT; abundance: many; v_gene: TRBV2; j_gene: TRBJ2-2; d_gene: TRBD2
CDR3aa: CASSIDVTGGDTQYF; CDR3nt: TGTGCCAGTAGTATAGATGTGACCGGGGGAGATACGCAGTATTTT; abundance: few; v_gene: TRBV19; j_gene: TRBJ2-3; d_gene: NA
CDR3aa: CASSLSRDRGRMEQFF; CDR3nt: TGTGCCAGTAGTCTCTCCCGGGACAGGGGGCGAATGGAGCAGTTCTTC; abundance: many; v_gene: TRBV19; j_gene: TRBJ2-1; d_gene: TRBD1
CDR3aa: CASSLAGGSNQPQHF; CDR3nt: TGTGCCAGCAGTTTAGCGGGAGGTAGCAATCAGCCCCAGCATTTT; abundance: many; v_gene: TRBV12-3/TRBV12-4; j_gene: TRBJ1-5; d_gene: NA
CDR3aa: CSATPSGPYEQYF; CDR3nt: TGCAGTGCTACCCCTAGCGGACCCTACGAGCAGTACTTC; abundance: many; v_gene: TRBV20-1; j_gene: TRBJ2-7; d_gene: TRBD2
CDR3aa: CASSYHRDRLSGYTF; CDR3nt: TGTGCCAGCAGTTACCACCGGGACAGACTTAGTGGCTACACCTTC; abundance: many; v_gene: TRBV6-6; j_gene: TRBJ1-2; d_gene: TRBD1
CDR3aa: CASSERQGDQPQHF; CDR3nt: TGTGCCAGCAGTGAGCGTCAGGGTGATCAGCCCCAGCATTTT; abundance: many; v_gene: TRBV6-1; j_gene: TRBJ1-5; d_gene: NA
CDR3aa: CASSQDGGTGVGYTF; CDR3nt: TGCGCCAGCAGCCAAGATGGAGGGACAGGGGTTGGCTACACCTTC; abundance: many; v_gene: TRBV4-1; j_gene: TRBJ1-2; d_gene: TRBD1
CDR3aa: CARNTGGGSPLHF; CDR3nt: TGTGCCAGGAACACAGGGGGCGGTTCACCCCTCCACTTT; abundance: few; v_gene: TRBV2; j_gene: TRBJ1-6; d_gene: TRBD1
CDR3aa: CASSSGAERTYEQYF; CDR3nt: TGTGCCAGCAGCTCGGGGGCGGAGAGGACCTACGAGCAGTACTTC; abundance: many; v_gene: TRBV13; j_gene: TRBJ2-7; d_gene: NA
CDR3aa: CAIRRSDGNTEAFF; CDR3nt: TGTGCCATCAGGAGAAGTGACGGGAACACTGAAGCTTTCTTT; abundance: many; v_gene: TRBV10-3; j_gene: TRBJ1-1; d_gene: NA
CDR3aa: CASSGDRGKDGYTF; CDR3nt: TGTGCCAGCAGCGGGGACAGGGGAAAGGATGGCTACACCTTC; abundance: many; v_gene: TRBV27; j_gene: TRBJ1-2; d_gene: TRBD1
CDR3aa: CASSLYWMENSPLHF; CDR3nt: TGTGCCAGCAGCTTATATTGGATGGAGAATTCACCCCTCCACTTT; abundance: NA; v_gene: TRBV7-2; j_gene: TRBJ1-6; d_gene: NA
CDR3aa: CASGQGLIVVTQYF; CDR3nt: TGTGCCAGCGGACAAGGACTAATAGTTGTTACGCAGTATTTT; abundance: many; v_gene: TRBV12-3/TRBV12-4; j_gene: TRBJ2-3; d_gene: NA
CDR3aa: CASSSGLVLSLHF; CDR3nt: TGTGCCAGCAGTTCAGGACTAGTGTTGTCCCTCCACTTT; abundance: NA; v_gene: TRBV27; j_gene: TRBJ1-6; d_gene: NA
CDR3aa: CSVALDATVLIYTF; CDR3nt: TGCAGCGTGGCATTGGACGCGACAGTTCTAATCTACACCTTC; abundance: many; v_gene: TRBV29-1; j_gene: TRBJ1-2; d_gene: NA
CDR3aa: CASSLYRAGPNNSPLHF; CDR3nt: TGTGCCAGCAGTTTATACCGGGCAGGTCCAAATAATTCACCCCTCCACTTT; abundance: few; v_gene: TRBV12-3/TRBV12-4; j_gene: TRBJ1-6; d_gene: NA
CDR3aa: CASKSGGQSNQPQHF; CDR3nt: TGTGCCAGCAAATCTGGGGGACAGTCCAATCAGCCCCAGCATTTT; abundance: many; v_gene: TRBV2; j_gene: TRBJ1-5; d_gene: TRBD1
CDR3aa: CASSVGSQPGEQYF; CDR3nt: TGTGCCAGCAGCGTAGGCAGCCAACCTGGCGAGCAGTACTTC; abundance: NA; v_gene: TRBV9; j_gene: TRBJ2-7; d_gene: NA
CDR3aa: CASSSNSGGIAKNIQYF; CDR3nt: TGCGCCAGCAGCTCAAATAGCGGGGGGATAGCCAAAAACATTCAGTACTTC; abundance: few; v_gene: TRBV5-1; j_gene: TRBJ2-4; d_gene: TRBD2
CDR3aa: CASSQGQFSENTIYF; CDR3nt: TGCGCCAGCAGCCAAGGGCAGTTCTCTGAAAACACCATATATTTT; abundance: NA; v_gene: TRBV4-1; j_gene: TRBJ1-3; d_gene: NA
CDR3aa: CASRGTGEYYEQYF; CDR3nt: TGCGCCAGCAGAGGAACAGGTGAATACTACGAGCAGTACTTC; abundance: few; v_gene: TRBV10-2; j_gene: TRBJ2-7; d_gene: NA
CDR3aa: CASSVGTSGRSDEQFF; CDR3nt: TGTGCCAGCAGCGTAGGCACTAGCGGGAGGTCTGATGAGCAGTTCTTC; abundance: many; v_gene: TRBV9; j_gene: TRBJ2-1; d_gene: TRBD2
CDR3aa: CSARVPSNYGYTF; CDR3nt: TGCAGTGCTAGGGTCCCTTCTAACTATGGCTACACCTTC; abundance: few; v_gene: TRBV20-1; j_gene: TRBJ1-2; d_gene: NA
CDR3aa: CASSLSSGRGANVLTF; CDR3nt: TGTGCCAGCAGTTTAAGTTCTGGGCGTGGGGCCAACGTCCTGACTTTC; abundance: few; v_gene: TRBV28; j_gene: TRBJ2-6; d_gene: NA
CDR3aa: CSARGRFGYTF; CDR3nt: TGCAGTGCTAGAGGGCGGTTTGGCTACACCTTC; abundance: few; v_gene: TRBV20-1; j_gene: TRBJ1-2; d_gene: NA
CDR3aa: CASSLRTSFISYNEQFF; CDR3nt: TGTGCCAGCAGTTTAAGGACTAGCTTTATCAGCTACAATGAGCAGTTCTTC; abundance: few; v_gene: TRBV28; j_gene: TRBJ2-1; d_gene: TRBD2
CDR3aa: CASSREPNTEAFF; CDR3nt: TGTGCCAGCAGTCGAGAGCCGAACACTGAAGCTTTCTTT; abundance: many; v_gene: TRBV12-3/TRBV12-4; j_gene: TRBJ1-1; d_gene: NA
CDR3aa: CAWSGQGYEQYF; CDR3nt: TGTGCCTGGAGTGGACAGGGCTACGAGCAGTACTTC; abundance: many; v_gene: TRBV30; j_gene: TRBJ2-7; d_gene: TRBD1
CDR3aa: CSAMGRVNQPQHF; CDR3nt: TGCAGTGCTATGGGCAGGGTCAATCAGCCCCAGCATTTT; abundance: many; v_gene: TRBV20-1; j_gene: TRBJ1-5; d_gene: NA
CDR3aa: CASSLLGATEAFF; CDR3nt: TGTGCCAGCAGTTTATTGGGGGCCACTGAAGCTTTCTTT; abundance: many; v_gene: TRBV28; j_gene: TRBJ1-1; d_gene: NA
CDR3aa: CASSSGQAYNEQFF; CDR3nt: TGTGCCAGCAGTAGCGGGCAGGCCTACAATGAGCAGTTCTTC; abundance: NA; v_gene: TRBV6-1; j_gene: TRBJ2-1; d_gene: NA
CDR3aa: CASSDGSGGVFTDTQYF; CDR3nt: TGTGCCAGCAGCGATGGGTCAGGGGGTGTATTCACAGATACGCAGTATTTT; abundance: NA; v_gene: TRBV5-8; j_gene: TRBJ2-3; d_gene: TRBD1
CDR3aa: CASSTKVCYKQYF; CDR3nt: TGTGCCAGCAGTACTAAAGTATGCTACAAGCAGTACTTC; abundance: NA; v_gene: TRBV28; j_gene: TRBJ2-7; d_gene: NA
CDR3aa: CSVDVRVNTEAFF; CDR3nt: TGCAGCGTTGATGTCAGAGTGAACACTGAAGCTTTCTTT; abundance: NA; v_gene: TRBV29-1; j_gene: TRBJ1-1; d_gene: NA
CDR3aa: CTHGPGEDGYTF; CDR3nt: TGTACCCATGGACCAGGGGAGGATGGCTACACCTTC; abundance: few; v_gene: TRBV30; j_gene: TRBJ1-2; d_gene: NA
CDR3aa: CASSFQGFYGYTF; CDR3nt: TGTGCCAGCAGTTTTCAGGGGTTCTATGGCTACACCTTC; abundance: many; v_gene: TRBV12-3/TRBV12-4; j_gene: TRBJ1-2; d_gene: NA
CDR3aa: CASSEPRGDNEQFF; CDR3nt: TGTGCCAGCAGTGAGCCCCGGGGAGACAATGAGCAGTTCTTC; abundance: many; v_gene: TRBV6-1; j_gene: TRBJ2-1; d_gene: NA